Here is one TCR beta chain with its context. Antigen unknown. The data belong to a study of shared clonotypes between healthy human individuals. Clones were read by immunoSEQ multiplex PCR, and TCRdb kept only the in-frame ones, dropping some. This sample has some 630,000 clones, with about two thirds found just once. Study outcomes and limitations: Clonotypes shared by all four donors outscored non-shared clonotypes in generation probability.

V shed 7 bases, J shed 5 bases, and the junction held 9 bases outside the gene matches. The germline V gene encodes CDR1 SGHRS and CDR2 YFSETQ. This CDR3 has 15 residues. Sequenced: memory CD4+ T cells sorted from blood. The subset here: CD45RA-negative fraction. The sequence was collected from a woman younger than 45 in good health. This sequence joins TRBV5-1 and TRBJ2-7, with 13 nucleotides matching TRBD2. The CDR3 sequence: CASALTSGRANEQYF. The CDR3 DNA follows: TGCGCCAGCGCCCTAACTAGCGGGAGGGCCAACGAGCAGTACTTC.